The entry below gives a single TCR beta chain sequence along with its context. As yet, its antigen is unknown. This specimen comes from a study of cytomegalovirus exposure and HLA in healthy donors. Overall study context: Assignment to the Caucasian-associated ancestry cluster applied to approximately 80% of the roughly 420 genotyped donors.

Use of 60 Vbeta and 13 Jbeta primers characterized the PCR. Clones were sequenced by immunoSEQ multiplex PCR, and TCRdb holds only the in-frame ones, with some missing. Seen here are 95,000 or so clones, roughly 79% observed once, and the top ten hold less than 4.5%. The CDR3 contains 14 residues. V gave up 8 bases and J gave up 9 bases, with 22 bases separating them. CDR1 is SGHVS and CDR2 is FQNEAQ in the germline V gene. Study results and caveats: A likely sequencing artifact accounted for one observed cluster of highly shared sequence variants. Because they were indistinguishable, some V segments, including TRBV6-2 and TRBV6-3, were excluded.

The source material was PBMCs. The rearrangement links TRBV7-8 to TRBJ1-2; D may be TRBD1 (6 bases). The clonotype originates from a woman between 70 and 85 years old in good health and CMV-seropositive. This CDR3 is CASRSMGQGSRYTF. The CDR3 nucleotides are TGTGCCAGCCGTTCCATGGGGCAGGGGTCGCGCTACACCTTC.